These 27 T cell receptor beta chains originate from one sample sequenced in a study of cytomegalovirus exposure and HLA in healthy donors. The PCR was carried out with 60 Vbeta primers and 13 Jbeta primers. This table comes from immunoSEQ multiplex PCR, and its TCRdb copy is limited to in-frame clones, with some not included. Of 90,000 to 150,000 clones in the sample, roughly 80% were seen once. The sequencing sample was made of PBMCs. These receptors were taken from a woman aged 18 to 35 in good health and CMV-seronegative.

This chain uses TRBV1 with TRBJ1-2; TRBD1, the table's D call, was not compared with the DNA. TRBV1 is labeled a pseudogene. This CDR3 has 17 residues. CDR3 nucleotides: TGCACCAGCAGCCTCTCAATCTGCGACAGGGCTAACTATGGCTACACCTTC. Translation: CTSSLSICDRANYGYTF.

The CDR3 loop is CASSRDPGVTDTQYF. The CDR3 DNA follows: TGTGCCAGCAGCCGAGATCCGGGAGTCACAGATACGCAGTATTTT. The chain links TRBV4-2 to TRBJ2-3, with D possibly matching TRBD2 (6 bases). From germline, CDR1 is LGHNA and CDR2 YNFKEQ. The V and J ends lost 4 bases and 2 bases respectively, with 13 bases between them. This CDR3 is built from 15 residues.

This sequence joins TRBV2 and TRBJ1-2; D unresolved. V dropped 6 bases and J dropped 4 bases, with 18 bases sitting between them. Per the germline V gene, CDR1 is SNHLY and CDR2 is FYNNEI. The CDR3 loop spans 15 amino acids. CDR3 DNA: TGTGCCAGCAGGAGGGCGCGGGTACTAGGCTATGGCTACACCTTC. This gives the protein CASRRARVLGYGYTF.

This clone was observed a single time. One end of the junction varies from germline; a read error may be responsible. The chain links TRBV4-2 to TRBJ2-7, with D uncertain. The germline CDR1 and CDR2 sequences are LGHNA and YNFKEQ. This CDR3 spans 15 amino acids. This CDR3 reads CASSQEVGTVYGQYF. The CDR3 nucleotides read TGTGCCAGCAGCCAAGAGGTTGGCACAGTCTACGGGCAGTACTTC.

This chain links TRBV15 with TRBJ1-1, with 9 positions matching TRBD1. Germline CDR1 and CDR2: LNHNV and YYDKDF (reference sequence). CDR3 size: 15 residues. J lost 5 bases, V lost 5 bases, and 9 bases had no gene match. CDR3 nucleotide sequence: TGTGCCACCAGCGGGAGGGACAGGGCGGAAACTGAAGCTTTCTTT. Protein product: CATSGRDRAETEAFF.

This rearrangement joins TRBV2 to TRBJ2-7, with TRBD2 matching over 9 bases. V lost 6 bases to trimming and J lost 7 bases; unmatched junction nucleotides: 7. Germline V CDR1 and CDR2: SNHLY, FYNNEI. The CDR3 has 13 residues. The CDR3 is CASRSSGKDEQYF. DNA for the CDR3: TGTGCCAGCAGATCTAGCGGGAAGGATGAGCAGTACTTC. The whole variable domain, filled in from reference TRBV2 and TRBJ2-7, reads EPEVTQTPSHQVTQMGQEVILRCVPISNHLYFYWYRQILGQKVEFLVSFYNNEISEKSEIFDDQFSVERPDGSNFTLKIRSTKLEDSAMYFCASRSSGKDEQYFGPGTRLTVT.

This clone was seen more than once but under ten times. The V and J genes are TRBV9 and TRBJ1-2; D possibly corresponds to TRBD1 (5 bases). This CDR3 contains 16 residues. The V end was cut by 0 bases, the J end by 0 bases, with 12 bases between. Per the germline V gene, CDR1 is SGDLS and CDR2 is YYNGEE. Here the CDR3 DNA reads TGTGCCAGCAGCGTAGCCCCGCAGGGCCCTAACTATGGCTACACCTTC. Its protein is CASSVAPQGPNYGYTF.

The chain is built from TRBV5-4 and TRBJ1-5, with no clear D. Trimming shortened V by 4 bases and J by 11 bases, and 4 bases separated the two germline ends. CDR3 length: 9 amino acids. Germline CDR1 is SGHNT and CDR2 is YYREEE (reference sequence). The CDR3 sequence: CASSLSQHF. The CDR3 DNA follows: TGTGCCAGCAGCCTATCCCAGCATTTT.

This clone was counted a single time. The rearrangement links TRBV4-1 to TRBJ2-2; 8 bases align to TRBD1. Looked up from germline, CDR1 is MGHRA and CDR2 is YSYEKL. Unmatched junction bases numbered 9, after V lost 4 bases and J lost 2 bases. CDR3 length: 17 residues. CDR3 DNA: TGCGCCAGCAGCCTGAGGCGGACAGGGTATAACACCGGGGAGCTGTTTTTT. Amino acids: CASSLRRTGYNTGELFF.

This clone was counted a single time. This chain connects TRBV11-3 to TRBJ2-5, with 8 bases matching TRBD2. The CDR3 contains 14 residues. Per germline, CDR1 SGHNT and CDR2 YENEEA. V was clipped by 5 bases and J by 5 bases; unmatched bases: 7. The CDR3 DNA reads TGTGCCAGCAGCCCACCGGGGGGGCCCGAGACCCAGTACTTC. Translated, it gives CASSPPGGPETQYF. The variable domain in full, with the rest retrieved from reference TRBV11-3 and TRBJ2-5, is EAGVVQSPRYKIIEKKQPVAFWCNPISGHNTLYWYLQNLGQGPELLIRYENEEAVDDSQLPKDRFSAERLKGVDSTLKIQPAELGDSAVYLCASSPPGGPETQYFGPGTRLLVL.

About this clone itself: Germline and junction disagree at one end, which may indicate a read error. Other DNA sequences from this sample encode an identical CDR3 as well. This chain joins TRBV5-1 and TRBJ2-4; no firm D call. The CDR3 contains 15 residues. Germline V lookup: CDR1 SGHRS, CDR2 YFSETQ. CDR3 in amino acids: CASSLESLAKNIQYF. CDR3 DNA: TGCGCCAGCAGCTTGGAAAGCTTAGCCAAAAACATTCAGTACTTT. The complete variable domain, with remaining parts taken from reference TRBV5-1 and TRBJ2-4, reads KAGVTQTPRYLIKTRGQQVTLSCSPISGHRSVSWYQQTPGQGLQFLFEYFSETQRNKGNFPGRFSGRQFSNSRSEMNVSTLELGDSALYLCASSLESLAKNIQYFGAGTRLSVL.

CDR3 DNA sequence: TGTGCCAGCAGCTCTAGCGGAAGAAATCCAGATACGCAGTATTTT. Its protein product is CASSSSGRNPDTQYF. The rearrangement joins TRBV27 to TRBJ2-3; 7 bases fit TRBD2. CDR3 length equals 15 residues. Germline values: CDR1 MNHEY, CDR2 SMNVEV (reference sequence). Unmatched junction bases numbered 10, after V lost 6 bases and J lost 4 bases.

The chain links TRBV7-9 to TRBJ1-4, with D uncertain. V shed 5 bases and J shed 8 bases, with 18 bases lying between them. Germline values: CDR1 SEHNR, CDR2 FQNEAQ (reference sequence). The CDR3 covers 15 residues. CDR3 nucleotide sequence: TGTGCCAGCAGCCAAGTATTGGGAGGAGGGGAAAAACTGTTTTTT. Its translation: CASSQVLGGGEKLFF.

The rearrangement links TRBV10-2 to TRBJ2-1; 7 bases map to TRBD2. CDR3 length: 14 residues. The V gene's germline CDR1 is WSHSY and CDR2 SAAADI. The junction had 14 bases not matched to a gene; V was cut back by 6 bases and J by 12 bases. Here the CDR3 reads CASSRDYPSKGQFF. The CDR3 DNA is TGCGCCAGCAGCCGGGACTACCCCTCCAAGGGGCAGTTCTTC.

The CDR3 sequence is CASSLAGAGDQPQHF. The CDR3, as DNA: TGTGCCAGCAGCTTAGCGGGGGCAGGGGATCAGCCCCAGCATTTT. The chain combines TRBV7-8 with TRBJ1-5; a weak D match, TRBD1 (6 bases). Germline lookup yields CDR1 SGHVS and CDR2 FQNEAQ. Trimming left V 0 bases short and J 5 bases short, with 11 bases between. The CDR3 is made up of 15 amino acids.

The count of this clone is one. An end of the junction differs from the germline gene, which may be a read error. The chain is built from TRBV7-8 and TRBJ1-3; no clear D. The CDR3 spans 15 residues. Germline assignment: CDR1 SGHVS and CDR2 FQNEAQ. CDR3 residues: CASSPSGKSGNTIYF. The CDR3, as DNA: TGTGCCAGCAGCCCTTCCGGGAAGTCAGGAAATACCATATATTTT.

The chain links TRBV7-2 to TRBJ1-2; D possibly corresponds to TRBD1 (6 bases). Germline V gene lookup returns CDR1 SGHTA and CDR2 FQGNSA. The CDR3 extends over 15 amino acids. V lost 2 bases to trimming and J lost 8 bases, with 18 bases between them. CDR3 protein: CASSLKSGELGGYTF. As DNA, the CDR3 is TGTGCCAGCAGCTTAAAGTCAGGGGAATTGGGGGGCTACACCTTC.

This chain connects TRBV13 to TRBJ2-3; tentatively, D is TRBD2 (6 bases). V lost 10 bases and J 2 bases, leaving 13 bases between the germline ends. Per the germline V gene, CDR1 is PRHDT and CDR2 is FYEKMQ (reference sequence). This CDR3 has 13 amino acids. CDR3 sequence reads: CATGGRVTDTQYF. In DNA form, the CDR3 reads TGTGCCACCGGAGGGCGAGTCACAGATACGCAGTATTTT.

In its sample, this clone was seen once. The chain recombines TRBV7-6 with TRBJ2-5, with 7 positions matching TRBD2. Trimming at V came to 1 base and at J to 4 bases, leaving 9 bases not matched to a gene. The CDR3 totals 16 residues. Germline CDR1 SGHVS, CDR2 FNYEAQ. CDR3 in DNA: TGTGCCAGCAGCTTAGGGCGCGGGAGACTACGAGAGACCCAGTACTTC. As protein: CASSLGRGRLRETQYF.

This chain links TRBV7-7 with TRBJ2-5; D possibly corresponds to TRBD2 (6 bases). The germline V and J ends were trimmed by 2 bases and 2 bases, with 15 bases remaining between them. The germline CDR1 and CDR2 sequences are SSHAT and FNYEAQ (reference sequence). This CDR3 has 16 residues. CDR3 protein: CASSLRFPSAQETQYF. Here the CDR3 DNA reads TGTGCCAGCAGCTTAAGATTCCCTAGCGCACAAGAGACCCAGTACTTC.

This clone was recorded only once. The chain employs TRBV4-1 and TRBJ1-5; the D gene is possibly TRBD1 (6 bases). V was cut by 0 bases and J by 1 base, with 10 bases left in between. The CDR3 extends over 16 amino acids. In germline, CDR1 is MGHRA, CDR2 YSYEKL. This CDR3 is CASSQEGGQSNQPQHF. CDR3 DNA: TGCGCCAGCAGCCAAGAAGGTGGACAGAGCAATCAGCCCCAGCATTTT.

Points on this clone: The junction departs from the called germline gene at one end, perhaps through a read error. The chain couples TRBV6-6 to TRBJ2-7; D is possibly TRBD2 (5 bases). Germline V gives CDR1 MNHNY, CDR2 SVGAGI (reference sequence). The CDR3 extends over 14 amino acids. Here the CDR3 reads CAGSLDGNSYEQYF. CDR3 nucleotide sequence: TGTGCCGGCAGCCTAGACGGGAACTCCTACGAGCAGTACTTC.

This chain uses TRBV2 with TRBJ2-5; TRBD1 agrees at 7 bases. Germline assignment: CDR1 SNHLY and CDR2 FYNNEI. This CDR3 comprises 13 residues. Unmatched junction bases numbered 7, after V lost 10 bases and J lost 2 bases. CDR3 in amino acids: CATSGTAQETQYF. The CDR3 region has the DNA TGTGCCACGTCCGGGACAGCACAAGAGACCCAGTACTTC.

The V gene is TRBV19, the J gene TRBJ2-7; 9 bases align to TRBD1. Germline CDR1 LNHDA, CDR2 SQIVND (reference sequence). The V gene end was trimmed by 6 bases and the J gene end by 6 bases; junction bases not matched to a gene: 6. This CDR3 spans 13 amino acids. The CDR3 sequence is CASRQGAIGEQYF. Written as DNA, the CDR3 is TGTGCCAGTAGACAGGGGGCAATCGGCGAGCAGTACTTC.

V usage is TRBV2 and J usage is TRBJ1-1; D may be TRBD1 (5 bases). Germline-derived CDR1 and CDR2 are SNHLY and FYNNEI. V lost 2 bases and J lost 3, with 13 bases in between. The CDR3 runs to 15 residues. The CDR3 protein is CASSETRGGDTEAFF. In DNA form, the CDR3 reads TGTGCCAGCAGTGAAACTCGGGGAGGGGACACTGAAGCTTTCTTT.

The DNA for the CDR3 is TGTGCCAGCAGCCCCCTCGGCACAGGGGAGAGTGGCTACACCTTC. Protein product: CASSPLGTGESGYTF. The gene calls are TRBV11-2 and TRBJ1-2, with 7 bases lining up with TRBD1. V trimming: 5 bases; J trimming: 7 bases; junction bases outside the gene matches: 13. Looked up from germline, CDR1 is SGHAT and CDR2 is FQNNGV. The CDR3 has 15 residues.

The CDR3 region is CASSTGQGSYNQPQHF. The DNA of the CDR3 is TGTGCCAGCAGCACTGGACAGGGGAGCTACAATCAGCCCCAGCATTTT. The rearrangement links TRBV7-9 to TRBJ1-5; 9 bases line up with TRBD1. Germline V gives CDR1 SEHNR, CDR2 FQNEAQ (reference sequence). J lost 3 bases, V lost 5 bases, and 8 bases had no gene match. This CDR3 is 16 amino acids long.